The sequence of this T cell receptor (beta chain) was determined in a study of OX40 agonist ivuxolimab in advanced cancers. This CDR3 region has 17 residues. Per the germline V gene, CDR1 is LGHNA and CDR2 is YSLEER. V trimming: 3 bases; J trimming: 0 bases; junction bases outside the gene matches: 7. About this clone: Its specificity is unknown.

Repertoires were generated with immunoSEQ multiplex PCR, while TCRdb's copy carries only in-frame clones and drops some. Of around 25,000 clones listed, about 80% were seen once; the top ten hold around 20%. Study outcomes and limitations: The mean number of expanded clones was higher in CD8+ T cells than in CD4+. Partial responders treated at 0.1-3.0 mg/kg exhibited clonal expansion among the lowest measured.

The specimen was CD4+ or CD8+ T cells sorted from blood, collected in a trial of the OX40 agonist ivuxolimab. The rearrangement links TRBV4-3 to TRBJ2-7, with 11 bases aligning to TRBD2. The sequence derives from an adult with an advanced solid tumor such as melanoma, head and neck, liver or kidney cancer. This CDR3 reads CASSQDTSGGSSYEQYF. CDR3 sequence (DNA): TGCGCCAGCAGCCAGGATACTAGCGGGGGATCCTCCTACGAGCAGTACTTC.